This entry lists 20 T cell receptor beta chains sequenced from one sample in a study of Ad26.COV2.S vaccination and SARS-CoV-2 variants (dated by TCRdb to the early 2020s). In light of the paper, this sample's treatment or condition label describes: around 19 received Ad26.COV2.S at low or high dose, single or two shots; roughly 5 received placebo; per-sample allocation not given. For vaccine and placebo recipients, the sequenced repertoires came from samples collected on day 63 after the first injection. Library prep was done by the immunoSEQ multiplex PCR assay. TCRdb mirrors the immuneACCESS table, restricted to in-frame sequences. Some clones are absent from its copies; in checked studies, under half trace to an unresolved V gene, and the reason for the others is unknown. In all, the sample holds around 300,000 clones, and roughly 89% of those were seen once. Approximately 5% of the sample belongs to the ten largest clones.

The material was peripheral blood, obtained in a trial of Ad26.COV2.S vaccine versus placebo. These TCRs come from a person aged 18-60 years who received the Ad26.COV2.S COVID-19 vaccine or a placebo.

This rearrangement joins TRBV7-9 to TRBJ1-1; the D gene is possibly TRBD1 (5 bases). Between the trimmed V and J ends, which lost 5 bases and 3 bases, there was a span of 13 bases. The CDR3 is 14 residues long. CDR1 is SEHNR and CDR2 is FQNEAQ in the germline V gene (reference sequence). The CDR3 DNA is TGTGCCAGCAGCCTCGGGACGCCATACACTGAAGCTTTCTTT. It codes for CASSLGTPYTEAFF.

This clone came up a few times. J is TRBJ2-7 and V is TRBV12-5; possible D gene TRBD1, 5 bases. The CDR3 runs 16 residues. The V gene's germline CDR1 is LGHNT and CDR2 FRNRAP. Deletions cut 1 base from V and 3 bases from J, with 16 bases between. The CDR3 loop is CASGLGNQGLLYEQYF. As DNA, the CDR3 is TGTGCTAGTGGTTTGGGAAATCAGGGTCTCCTCTACGAGCAGTACTTC.

V usage is TRBV19 and J usage is TRBJ1-5, with D perhaps matching TRBD1 (6 bases). CDR3 length: 15 amino acids. Looked up from germline, CDR1 is LNHDA and CDR2 is SQIVND (reference sequence). V lost 5 bases, J lost 4 bases, and 15 bases lay in between. The CDR3 region is CASSPLGRGNQPQHF. DNA for the CDR3: TGTGCCAGTAGTCCCCTGGGTAGGGGGAATCAGCCCCAGCATTTT.

The rearrangement uses TRBV5-1 and TRBJ1-3; no clear D. Trimming stripped 0 bases from V and 0 bases from J, with 4 bases between. This CDR3 comprises 14 residues. Germline CDR1 and CDR2: SGHRS and YFSETQ. As DNA, the CDR3 is TGCGCCAGCAGCTTGGATCACTCTGGAAACACCATATATTTT. This translates into CASSLDHSGNTIYF.

This chain joins TRBV24-1 and TRBJ2-7; D gene unclear. Germline V lookup: CDR1 KGHDR, CDR2 SFDVKD. The CDR3 loop spans 16 amino acids. V was cut by 0 bases and J by 2 bases, with 13 bases left in between. CDR3 residues: CATSDLAPGPPYEQYF. The CDR3 nucleotides read TGTGCCACCAGTGATTTGGCCCCTGGGCCGCCCTACGAGCAGTACTTC.

The J gene is TRBJ2-7, the V gene TRBV10-3; D could derive from TRBD1 or TRBD2 (6 bases each). The V end lost 2 bases, the J end lost 13 bases, and 18 bases lay between the germline ends. The CDR3 runs 13 residues. Germline assignment: CDR1 ENHRY and CDR2 SYGVKD. In DNA, the CDR3 is TGTGCCATCAGTGAGGAGGCGGGGACATTATATTACTTC. Protein product: CAISEEAGTLYYF.

The genes are TRBV30 and TRBJ1-2, with 8 bases aligning to TRBD1. With V trimmed by 3 bases and J by 6 bases, 9 bases remained unmatched. CDR3 length: 14 residues. Looked up from germline, CDR1 is GTSNPN and CDR2 is SVGIG (reference sequence). This chain's CDR3 is CAWRKTGAKDGYTF. For the CDR3, the DNA is TGTGCCTGGAGGAAGACAGGGGCGAAGGATGGCTACACCTTC.

The chain combines TRBV2 with TRBJ1-2; 7 positions match TRBD1. CDR1 and CDR2 from the germline V gene are SNHLY and FYNNEI. Losses at the gene ends were 1 base for V and 7 bases for J; bases not matched to a gene: 9. There are 15 residues in the CDR3. For the CDR3, the DNA is TGTGCCAGCAGTGAAGGAAGCGGGACAGTTGGTGGCTACACCTTC. Amino acids: CASSEGSGTVGGYTF.

V gene TRBV5-1 combines with J gene TRBJ1-3, with D uncertain. CDR1 and CDR2 (germline): SGHRS, YFSETQ. V was cut by 7 bases and J by 0 bases, with 11 bases left in between. This CDR3 has 14 amino acids. CDR3: CASSSSVSGNTIYF. The CDR3 coding sequence is TGCGCCAGCTCATCTTCAGTCTCTGGAAACACCATATATTTT. Drawing the rest from reference TRBV5-1 and TRBJ1-3, the complete variable domain is KAGVTQTPRYLIKTRGQQVTLSCSPISGHRSVSWYQQTPGQGLQFLFEYFSETQRNKGNFPGRFSGRQFSNSRSEMNVSTLELGDSALYLCASSSSVSGNTIYFGEGSWLTVV.

The V gene is TRBV6-5, the J gene TRBJ2-7; weak D call: TRBD1 (6 bases). CDR1 and CDR2 (germline): MNHEY, SVGAGI. Trimming stripped 7 bases from V and 13 bases from J, with 29 bases between. The CDR3 runs 15 residues. CDR3 residues: CASTLSAGETLQEYF. The CDR3 nucleotides are TGTGCCAGCACCTTATCGGCAGGGGAGACCCTTCAGGAATACTTC.

A word on this clone: This same CDR3 is encoded by further DNA sequences in the sample. The chain combines TRBV2 with TRBJ1-5, with D perhaps TRBD1 (5 bases). Trimming cost V 6 bases and J 0 bases, with 12 bases left between them. There are 15 residues in the CDR3. CDR1 is SNHLY and CDR2 is FYNNEI in the germline V gene. The CDR3 DNA is TGTGCCAGCAGCAGTCAGGGACTTAGCAATCAGCCCCAGCATTTT. Its protein product is CASSSQGLSNQPQHF.

The CDR3 DNA sequence: TGTGCCAGCAGCGTAGAAGGGACAGCCTCCTACGAGCAGTACTTC. Encoded protein: CASSVEGTASYEQYF. The chain has TRBV9 and TRBJ2-7; 7 bases agree with TRBD1. This CDR3 region has 15 residues. V shed 0 bases and J 0 bases; nucleotides not matched to a gene: 3. Germline V gene data show CDR1 as SGDLS and CDR2 as YYNGEE.

This chain links TRBV19 with TRBJ1-3; D ambiguous. V was trimmed by 1 base and J by 0 bases, leaving 13 bases between them. CDR1 and CDR2 (germline): LNHDA, SQIVND (reference sequence). This CDR3 contains 17 residues. The CDR3 sequence: CASSIGASFSSGNTIYF. CDR3 DNA sequence: TGTGCCAGTAGTATAGGGGCCAGCTTCAGCTCTGGAAACACCATATATTTT.

The J gene is TRBJ2-1, the V gene TRBV5-1, with TRBD1 matching 8 bases. This CDR3 region has 15 residues. The germline gives CDR1 SGHRS, CDR2 YFSETQ. Trimming cost V 4 bases and J 6 bases; bases outside gene matches: 9. The CDR3 nucleotides are TGCGCCAGCAGCCAGCACGGACAGGGTGTCAATGAGCAGTTCTTC. It specifies CASSQHGQGVNEQFF.

The chain employs TRBV27 and TRBJ2-4; no firm D call. This CDR3 is 13 amino acids long. Looked up from germline, CDR1 is MNHEY and CDR2 is SMNVEV (reference sequence). The ends were cut back, 5 bases at V and 0 bases at J, with 5 bases in the middle. As DNA, the CDR3 is TGTGCCAGCAGTCTAGTAGCCAAAAACATTCAGTACTTC. It encodes CASSLVAKNIQYF.

The chain employs TRBV11-2 and TRBJ2-1, with a weak D call TRBD2 (7 bases). The germline V gene has CDR1 SGHAT and CDR2 FQNNGV. The length of the CDR3 is 15 residues. V was shortened by 7 bases and J by 4 bases, with 17 bases between the two germline ends. CDR3 DNA: TGTGCCAGCACCCCAGGCGGGGGCGATTACAATGAGCAGTTCTTC. Its translation is CASTPGGGDYNEQFF.

The V call is TRBV3-1 (or the pseudogene TRBV3-2), the J call TRBJ1-5; D not resolved. Germline loops: CDR1 LGHDT, CDR2 YNNKEL (reference sequence). The CDR3 loop spans 16 amino acids. V shed 0 bases and J shed 0 bases, with 9 bases lying between them. CDR3 protein: CASSQESHDSNQPQHF. The CDR3 DNA is TGTGCCAGCAGCCAAGAGTCCCACGATAGCAATCAGCCCCAGCATTTT.

J is TRBJ2-1 and V is TRBV27; 7 bases agree with TRBD1. CDR1 is MNHEY and CDR2 is SMNVEV in the germline V gene (reference sequence). This CDR3 spans 14 amino acids. After removal of 5 bases from V and 4 bases from J, the junction contained 5 bases not matched to a gene. This CDR3 reads CASSLGDRYNEQFF. DNA for the CDR3: TGTGCCAGCAGTCTGGGGGACAGATACAATGAGCAGTTCTTC.

The CDR3 is CASSPPLADTQYF. The CDR3 DNA is TGTGCCAGCAGCCCCCCTTTAGCGGATACGCAGTATTTT. The genes are TRBV7-9 and TRBJ2-3; D might be TRBD2 (5 bases). The CDR3 has 13 amino acids. V was pared by 5 bases and J by 6 bases, with 12 bases between. Germline V gives CDR1 SEHNR, CDR2 FQNEAQ (reference sequence).

The chain combines TRBV18 with TRBJ2-3; D perhaps matches TRBD1 (7 bases). The V gene lost 4 bases and the J gene lost 4 bases, with 24 bases spanning the gap. There are 18 residues in the CDR3. Per germline, CDR1 KGHSH and CDR2 LQKENI. The CDR3 nucleotides are TGTGCCAGCTCACTACGGACAAGGGGGCAGACGGGGGCAGATACGCAGTATTTT. This codes for CASSLRTRGQTGADTQYF.